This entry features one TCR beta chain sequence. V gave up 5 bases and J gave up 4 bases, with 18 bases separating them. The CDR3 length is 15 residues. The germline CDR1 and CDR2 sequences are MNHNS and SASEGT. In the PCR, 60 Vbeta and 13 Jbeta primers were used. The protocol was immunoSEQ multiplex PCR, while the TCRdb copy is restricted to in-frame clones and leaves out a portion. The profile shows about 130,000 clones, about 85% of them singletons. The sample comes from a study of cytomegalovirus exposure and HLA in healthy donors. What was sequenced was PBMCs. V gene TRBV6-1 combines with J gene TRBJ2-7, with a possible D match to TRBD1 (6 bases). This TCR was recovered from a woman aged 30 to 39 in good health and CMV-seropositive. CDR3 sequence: CASSSQNLQGYEQYF. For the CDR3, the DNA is TGTGCCAGCAGTTCCCAAAACCTACAGGGATACGAGCAGTACTTC.